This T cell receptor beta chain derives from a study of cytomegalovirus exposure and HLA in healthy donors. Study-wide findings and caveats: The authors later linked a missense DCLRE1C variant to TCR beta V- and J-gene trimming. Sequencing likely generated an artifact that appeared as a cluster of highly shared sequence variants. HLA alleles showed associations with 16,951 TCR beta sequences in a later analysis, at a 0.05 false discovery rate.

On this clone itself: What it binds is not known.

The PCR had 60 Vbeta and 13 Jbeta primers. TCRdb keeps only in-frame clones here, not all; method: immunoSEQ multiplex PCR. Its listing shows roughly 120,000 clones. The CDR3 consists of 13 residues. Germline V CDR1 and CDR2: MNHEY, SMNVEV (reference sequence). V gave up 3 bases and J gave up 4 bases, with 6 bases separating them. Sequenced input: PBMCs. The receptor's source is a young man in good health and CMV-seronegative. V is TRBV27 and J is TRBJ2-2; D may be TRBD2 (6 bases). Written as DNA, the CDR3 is TGTGCCAGCAGTTTGACTAGCACCGGGGAGCTGTTTTTT. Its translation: CASSLTSTGELFF.